This TCR beta chain is drawn from a study of cytomegalovirus exposure and HLA in healthy donors. Study overall: HLA-typed donors were the source of tens of millions of unique TCRs held in an early data release. Findings of the study overall: Later examination showed HLA-associated TCR beta chains had greater clonal expansion than equally common others.

Nominally healthy donors were sampled, though unrecorded immune exposures were likely. In the PCR, 60 Vbeta and 13 Jbeta primers were used. Only in-frame clones appear in the TCRdb table, and some are missing; sequencing was by immunoSEQ multiplex PCR. The sample shows 150,000 or so clones, approximately 79% of them seen only once. Points on this clone: Its matching antigen is unknown.

In germline, CDR1 is SGHAT, CDR2 FQNNGV. V was trimmed by 5 bases and J by 1 base, leaving 9 bases between them. There are 14 residues in the CDR3. The source of this sequence is a middle-aged man in good health and CMV-seropositive. Sequencing was done on a sample of PBMCs. V is TRBV11-2 and J is TRBJ1-5; D is unresolved. CDR3 amino acids: CASSLTGSNQPQHF. The CDR3 bases are TGTGCCAGCAGCCTAACGGGGAGCAATCAGCCCCAGCATTTT.